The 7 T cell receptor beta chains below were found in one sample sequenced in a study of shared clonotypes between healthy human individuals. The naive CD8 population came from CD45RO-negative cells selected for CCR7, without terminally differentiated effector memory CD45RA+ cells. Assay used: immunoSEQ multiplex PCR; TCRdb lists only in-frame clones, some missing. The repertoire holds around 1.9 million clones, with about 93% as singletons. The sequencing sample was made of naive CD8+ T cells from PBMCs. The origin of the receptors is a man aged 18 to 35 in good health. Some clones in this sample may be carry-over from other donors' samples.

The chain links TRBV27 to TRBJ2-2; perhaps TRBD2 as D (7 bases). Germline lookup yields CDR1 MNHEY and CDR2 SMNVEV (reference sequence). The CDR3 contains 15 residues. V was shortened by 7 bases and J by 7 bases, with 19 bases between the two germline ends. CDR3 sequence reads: CASNTQGGDGGELFF. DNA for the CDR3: TGTGCCAGCAACACTCAAGGGGGGGATGGCGGGGAGCTGTTTTTT.

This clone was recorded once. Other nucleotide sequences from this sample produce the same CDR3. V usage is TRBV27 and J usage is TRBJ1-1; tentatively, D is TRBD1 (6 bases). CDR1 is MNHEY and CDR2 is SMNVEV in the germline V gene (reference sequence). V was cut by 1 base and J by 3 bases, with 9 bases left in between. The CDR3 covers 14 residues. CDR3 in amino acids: CASSLLGADTEAFF. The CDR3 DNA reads TGTGCCAGCAGTTTATTGGGGGCAGACACTGAAGCTTTCTTT.

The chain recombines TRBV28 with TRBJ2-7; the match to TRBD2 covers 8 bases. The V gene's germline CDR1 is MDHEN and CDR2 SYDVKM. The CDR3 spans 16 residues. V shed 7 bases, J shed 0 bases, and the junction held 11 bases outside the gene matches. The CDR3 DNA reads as TGTGCCAGCAAAGCGCGGGGGGAATGGAGCTCCTACGAGCAGTACTTC. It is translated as CASKARGEWSSYEQYF.

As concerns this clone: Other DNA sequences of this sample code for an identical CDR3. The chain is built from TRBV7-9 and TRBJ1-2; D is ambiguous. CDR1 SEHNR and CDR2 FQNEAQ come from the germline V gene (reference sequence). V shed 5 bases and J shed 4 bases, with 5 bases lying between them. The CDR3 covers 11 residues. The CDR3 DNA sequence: TGTGCCAGCAGCCCCAGCTATGGCTACACCTTC. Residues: CASSPSYGYTF.

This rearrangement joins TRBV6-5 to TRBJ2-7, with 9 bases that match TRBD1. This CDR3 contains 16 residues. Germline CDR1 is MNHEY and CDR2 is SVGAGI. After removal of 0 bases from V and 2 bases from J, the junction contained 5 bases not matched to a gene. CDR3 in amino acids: CASSYSYTGGPYEQYF. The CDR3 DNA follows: TGTGCCAGCAGTTACTCTTACACAGGGGGCCCCTACGAGCAGTACTTC.

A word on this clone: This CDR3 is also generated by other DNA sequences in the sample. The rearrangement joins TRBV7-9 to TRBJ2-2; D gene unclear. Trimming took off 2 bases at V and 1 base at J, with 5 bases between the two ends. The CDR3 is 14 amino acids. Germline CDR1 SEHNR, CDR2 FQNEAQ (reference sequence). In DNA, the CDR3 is TGTGCCAGCAGCTTATTGGGGAACACCGGGGAGCTGTTTTTT. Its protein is CASSLLGNTGELFF. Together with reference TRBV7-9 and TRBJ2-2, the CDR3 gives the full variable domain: DTGVSQNPRHKITKRGQNVTFRCDPISEHNRLYWYRQTLGQGPEFLTYFQNEAQLEKSRLLSDRFSAERPKGSFSTLEIQRTEQGDSAMYLCASSLLGNTGELFFGEGSRLTVL.

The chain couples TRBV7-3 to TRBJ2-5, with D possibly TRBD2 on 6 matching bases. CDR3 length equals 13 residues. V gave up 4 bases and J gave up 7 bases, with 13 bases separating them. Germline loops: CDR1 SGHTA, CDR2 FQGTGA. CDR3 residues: CASSSNLGGTQYF. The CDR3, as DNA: TGTGCCAGCAGCTCCAATCTCGGGGGGACCCAGTACTTC.